Below, one T cell receptor beta chain is given with its context. There is no known antigen for this receptor. No base qualities exist here, and no much larger clone lies one base off it. The sample originates from a study of spatial heterogeneity in lung cancer (dated 2019 in TCRdb). Notes on the research overall: More beta-chain than alpha-chain transcripts were consistently detected, likely reflecting higher beta-chain transcript abundance. In tumor regions, TCR transcript counts showed a strong correlation with a T cell transcriptional module score derived from matched bulk RNA-seq. In the raw uncorrected reads, each unique combination of TCR and UMI appeared on average more than ten times. The study quantitatively compared TCR alpha and beta repertoires across multiple tumor regions, matched nontumor lung and blood in non-small cell lung cancer. Nonsynonymous mutation counts, determined by whole-exome sequencing of tumor tissue, were related to features of the TCR repertoire. Both alpha and beta chains were TCR-sequenced in samples taken at surgery, namely 220 tumor regions, 62 to 70 matched nontumor lung samples and approximately 58 PBMC samples. The paper as a whole reports these results and caveats: TCR-seq coverage of tumor T cells was estimated at only 7% to 8.5% for alpha chains and 12% to 15% for beta chains. The count of ubiquitous expanded TCRs correlated with the count of ubiquitous nonsynonymous mutations, and the count of regional expanded TCRs correlated with the count of regional nonsynonymous mutations. Confirming at a functional level the hypothesis that regional TCRs recognize regional mutations was considered to require additional single-cell paired TCR alpha and beta sequencing. The tumor nonsynonymous mutation count correlated with the number of expanded alpha and beta TCRs within the tumor.

The library was generated by 5' RACE. For sequencing, a NextSeq 500 was employed. The TCR library protocol attached a unique molecular identifier to each TCR cDNA molecule to allow correction of PCR and sequencing errors. From the authors' description of their analysis: TCR identification, UMI-based error correction and CDR3 extraction were performed with Decombinator tools. Expanded TCRs were defined as those above a frequency of 2 per 1,000, corresponding to the top 1% of the tumor frequency distribution. Expanded tumor TCRs statistically deemed absent (corrected P<0.05) from at least one tumor region were classed as regional, and all other expanded tumor TCRs were classed as ubiquitous. Each repertoire was subsampled 100 times to 5,000 TCRs, after which Renyi diversity was computed with the R vegan package. CDR3 similarity networks were built from amino acid triplet string-kernel similarity, with CDR3s being connected when pairwise similarity was above 0.82. TCRdb reprocessing: public reads trimmed at Q25 with fastp, clones called with MiXCR, in-frame beta chains kept. Duplicate CDR3 protein sequences are folded into a single record with the most common DNA and genes. The V and J calls were determined by TCRdb, not by the authors. Here the sample has about 820 distinct CDR3 sequences; 6.5% to 7.5% occur a single time. Of the sample, 25% to 35% is held by the ten largest clones.

Interpreted using the paper, the time point label stands for: sample taken at primary tumor resection. Donors were approximately 72 patients with early-stage, untreated non-small cell lung cancer from the lung TRACERx cohort. Without any cell sorting, TCR sequencing was performed on whole RNA extracted either from tumor and nontumor lung tissue or from cryopreserved PBMC samples. Only patients with enough RNA available from two or more tumor regions were chosen for TCR sequencing. Before being selected, tumor and adjacent nontumor lung specimens were reviewed by a lung pathologist. The CDR3 covers 15 residues, taking in both the cysteine and the phenylalanine. Only the CDR3 part of the read is kept: 45 bases, read in frame from the first base. V gives up 9 bases and J gives up 1 base, and the segment between their germline ends measures 15 bases. According to the germline V gene, CDR1 reads LGHNA and CDR2 reads YNFKEQ.

The clonotype was recovered from a female donor with early-stage non-small cell lung cancer. The chain joins TRBV4-2 to TRBJ2-2; possibly the D gene is TRBD2, per 5 matching bases. The sample consisted of lung tumor tissue, taken at surgery. The CDR3 reads as follows: CASSVEGWNTGELFF. The nucleotide sequence is given as TGTGCCAGTAGTGTTGAGGGATGGAACACCGGGGAGCTGTTTTTT.